Sequencing of this TCR beta chain was carried out in a study of CD8 T cells in ankylosing spondylitis. Quantitative 5'-RACE was performed with molecular barcodes, and it yielded the TCR beta libraries. TCRdb passed the 5' RACE reads through MiXCR, listing each CDR3 protein once. The table includes some 450,000 distinct CDR3 sequences, 17% detected once. The V gene end was trimmed by 4 bases and the J gene end by 4 bases; junction bases not matched to a gene: 10. Germline V gene sequence: CDR1 SGHNT, CDR2 YYREEE (reference sequence). CDR3 size: 17 residues. Whole-study results and caveats: Fewer than ten highly homologous variants made up a TCR beta motif that seemed to typify ankylosing spondylitis blood. Reportedly, significant enrichment of disease-linked clones occurred in matched ankylosing spondylitis synovial fluid.

On this clonotype: Its antigen is still unknown.

The chain couples TRBV5-4 to TRBJ2-6, with 8 nucleotides matching TRBD1. The sample consisted of blood, either unsorted or a sorted T cell fraction (not recorded which). The TCR comes from a male donor with ankylosing spondylitis. CDR3 in DNA: TGTGCCAGCAGCCCCCGGACAGGGATTACCGGGGCCAACGTCCTGACTTTC. This sequence encodes CASSPRTGITGANVLTF.